This T cell receptor beta chain was sequenced for a study of blood T cell repertoires in COVID-19. The CDR3 covers 14 residues. Germline lookup yields CDR1 MNHEY and CDR2 SVGEGT. Germline trimming cut 6 bases from V and 10 bases from J; bases unmatched to any gene: 8. Assay: immunoSEQ multiplex PCR; the TCRdb copy retains only in-frame clones and omits some. This table has some 240,000 clones, about 83% appearing once. Sample: peripheral blood. This chain joins TRBV6-2 or TRBV6-3 and TRBJ1-6, with TRBD1 identical over 8 bases. This TCR came from a woman aged 40 to 50 who had recovered from COVID-19. CDR3 loop: CASSRTGLGSPLHF. The CDR3 DNA reads TGTGCCAGCAGCCGGACAGGGCTGGGGTCACCCCTCCACTTT.